The sequence of this T cell receptor (beta chain) was determined in a study of shared T cell receptors in the human thymus. Profiled with immunoSEQ multiplex PCR; TCRdb holds only in-frame clones, not every one. The data contain hundreds of thousands of clones, around 87% of them singletons. Trimming stripped 6 bases from V and 6 bases from J, with 12 bases between. This CDR3 has 13 residues. Germline assignment: CDR1 MNHNS and CDR2 SASEGT. These same data were also listed under a study on human thymus T cells. That report notes: Related research has reported that thymic repertoires overlap highly among unrelated individuals.

The sample consisted of thymocytes. This clonotype originated in a boy under two years old with a congenital heart defect. The chain combines TRBV6-1 with TRBJ2-4; a weak D match, TRBD2 (5 bases). The CDR3 sequence is CASRAHRGNIQYF. The CDR3 coding sequence is TGTGCCAGCAGGGCCCACCGGGGAAACATTCAGTACTTC.